Shown below are 21 T cell receptor beta chains from a single sample sequenced in a study of blood T cell repertoires in COVID-19. Only in-frame clones appear in the TCRdb table, and some are missing; sequencing was by immunoSEQ multiplex PCR. The sample has approximately 220,000 clones; less than 90% are singletons. Specimen: peripheral blood. The receptors originated from a woman aged 60-70 years who had recovered from COVID-19.

This clone was seen once. V usage is TRBV7-2 and J usage is TRBJ2-1; D may be TRBD2 (5 bases). Looked up from germline, CDR1 is SGHTA and CDR2 is FQGNSA. The CDR3 has 15 amino acids. Trimming stripped 4 bases from V and 0 bases from J, with 10 bases between. CDR3 nucleotide sequence: TGTGCCAGCAGCTCTCTAGGGAGCTCCTACAATGAGCAGTTCTTC. Its protein product is CASSSLGSSYNEQFF.

The rearrangement links TRBV5-4 to TRBJ1-3; TRBD1 matches at 7 bases. The ends lost 3 bases at V and 3 bases at J; junction bases unmatched: 0. The CDR3 length is 13 residues. Germline V gene data show CDR1 as SGHNT and CDR2 as YYREEE (reference sequence). CDR3 in amino acids: CASSYRGGNTIYF. The CDR3 bases are TGTGCCAGCAGCTACAGGGGTGGAAACACCATATATTTT. Drawing the rest from reference TRBV5-4 and TRBJ1-3, the complete variable domain is ETGVTQSPTHLIKTRGQQVTLRCSSQSGHNTVSWYQQALGQGPQFIFQYYREEENGRGNFPPRFSGLQFPNYSSELNVNALELDDSALYLCASSYRGGNTIYFGEGSWLTVV.

This clone was picked up one time. The chain joins TRBV6-5 to TRBJ1-6, with 8 bases fitting TRBD1. The CDR3 is 13 residues long. CDR1 is MNHEY, CDR2 SVGAGI, per germline. V was clipped by 10 bases and J by 9 bases; unmatched bases: 8. This CDR3 is CATRRDRPSPLHF. DNA of the CDR3: TGTGCCACCCGACGGGACAGGCCTTCACCCCTCCACTTT.

The gene calls are TRBV6-6 and TRBJ2-4; maybe TRBD2 (6 bases). From germline, CDR1 is MNHNY and CDR2 SVGAGI (reference sequence). This CDR3 is built from 18 residues. The germline V and J ends were trimmed by 5 bases and 2 bases, with 22 bases remaining between them. Here the CDR3 DNA reads TGTGCCAGCAGTCAGGGAGGACTCCCCGAAGGGACCAAAAACATTCAGTACTTC. It is translated as CASSQGGLPEGTKNIQYF.

This clone was observed a few times. The chain has TRBV19 and TRBJ2-1, with 9 bases identical to TRBD1. The CDR3 has 13 residues. Unmatched junction bases numbered 6, after V lost 8 bases and J lost 7 bases. Per germline, CDR1 LNHDA and CDR2 SQIVND (reference sequence). The CDR3 spells CASGQGTVNEQFF. CDR3 DNA sequence: TGTGCCAGTGGACAGGGGACCGTAAATGAGCAGTTCTTC.

V gene TRBV2 combines with J gene TRBJ2-1, with 10 bases that match TRBD2. Looked up from germline, CDR1 is SNHLY and CDR2 is FYNNEI. The CDR3 covers 15 residues. V was pared by 5 bases and J by 2 bases, with 3 bases of the junction left unmatched. CDR3 sequence (DNA): TGTGCCAGCAGTAAGCGGGGGGGGACCTACAATGAGCAGTTCTTC. This codes for CASSKRGGTYNEQFF.

This clone was detected a few times. Other DNA sequences of this sample code for an identical CDR3. This chain links TRBV7-2 with TRBJ2-2; 8 bases align to TRBD2. The CDR3 loop spans 15 amino acids. CDR1 SGHTA and CDR2 FQGNSA come from the germline V gene. Unmatched junction bases numbered 2, after V lost 5 bases and J lost 0 bases. The CDR3, as DNA: TGTGCCAGCAGCCTCGGGGGGGCGAACACCGGGGAGCTGTTTTTT. Its protein is CASSLGGANTGELFF.

This chain connects TRBV12-5 to TRBJ1-6, with unresolved D. V lost 1 base, J lost 11 bases, and 15 bases lay in between. Germline values: CDR1 LGHNT, CDR2 FRNRAP. The CDR3 is 15 residues long. For the CDR3, the DNA is TGTGCTAGTGGTTTGGATCGTGCAGGTTCGGCACCCCTCCACTTT. Translation gives CASGLDRAGSAPLHF.

Comment on this clone: Relative to the germline gene, one junction end is altered; a read error may explain this. This specimen includes other DNA sequences encoding the same CDR3. The rearrangement joins TRBV5-6 to TRBJ2-1; 8 positions agree with TRBD2. Germline V lookup: CDR1 SGHDT, CDR2 YYEEEE. This CDR3 has 14 amino acids. The CDR3 DNA reads as TGCGCCAGCTACCGGGGGGGCGGCGGGAATGAGCAGTTCTTC. Residues: CASYRGGGGNEQFF.

CDR3 sequence reads: CASRGAGNTGELFF. The CDR3 nucleotides are TGTGCCAGCAGGGGAGCGGGAAACACCGGGGAGCTGTTTTTT. J is TRBJ2-2 and V is TRBV27; 7 bases line up with TRBD2. With 6 bases clipped from V and 2 bases from J, the junction kept 3 bases outside the gene matches. Germline V CDR1 and CDR2: MNHEY, SMNVEV (reference sequence). This CDR3 has 14 residues.

The chain recombines TRBV14 with TRBJ2-1; the match to TRBD2 covers 9 bases. In germline, CDR1 is SGHDN, CDR2 FVKESK. The CDR3 is 18 residues long. V shed 3 bases, J shed 2 bases, and the junction held 11 bases outside the gene matches. CDR3 in amino acids: CASSHWEGGGAAYNEQFF. CDR3 DNA sequence: TGTGCCAGCAGCCACTGGGAAGGCGGGGGGGCGGCCTACAATGAGCAGTTCTTC. The full variable domain, with the rest looked up from reference TRBV14 and TRBJ2-1, is EAGVTQFPSHSVIEKGQTVTLRCDPISGHDNLYWYRRVMGKEIKFLLHFVKESKQDESGMPNNRFLAERTGGTYSTLKVQPAELEDSGVYFCASSHWEGGGAAYNEQFFGPGTRLTVL.

The rearrangement uses TRBV7-2 and TRBJ2-3, with 10 bases matching TRBD2. CDR1 and CDR2 (germline): SGHTA, FQGNSA. Trimming removed 6 bases from V and 11 bases from J; junction bases left unmatched: 11. CDR3 length: 14 residues. This CDR3 is CASRQTSGALKQYF. CDR3 nucleotide sequence: TGTGCCAGCAGGCAAACTAGCGGGGCCCTTAAGCAGTATTTT.

The chain recombines TRBV19 with TRBJ1-5; no clear D. Trimming removed 8 bases from V and 0 bases from J, with 5 bases in between. CDR3 length: 12 amino acids. CDR1 is LNHDA, CDR2 SQIVND, per germline (reference sequence). CDR3 nucleotide sequence: TGTGCCAGTCACGGTAGCAATCAGCCCCAGCATTTT. This translates into CASHGSNQPQHF.

The sample holds many counts of this clone. This rearrangement joins TRBV2 to TRBJ2-1, with 9 bases matching TRBD2. The V and J ends lost 1 base and 7 bases, in that order; junction bases with no gene match: 8. This CDR3 region has 16 residues. The germline V gene has CDR1 SNHLY and CDR2 FYNNEI. CDR3 loop: CASSEGGASGKNEQFF. For the CDR3, the DNA is TGTGCCAGCAGTGAAGGAGGGGCTAGCGGGAAGAATGAGCAGTTCTTC.

The CDR3 sequence is CASSSTGGTEAFF. The DNA for the CDR3 is TGCGCCAGCAGCTCGACAGGGGGCACTGAAGCTTTCTTT. This chain connects TRBV5-1 to TRBJ1-1; 9 bases are shared with TRBD1. The CDR3 extends over 13 amino acids. Germline V gene lookup returns CDR1 SGHRS and CDR2 YFSETQ. The ends lost 3 bases at V and 4 bases at J; junction bases unmatched: 1.

V is TRBV7-3 and J is TRBJ2-3, with 11 bases fitting TRBD2. V shed 3 bases, J shed 8 bases, and the junction held 19 bases outside the gene matches. CDR3 length equals 19 residues. Germline V CDR1 and CDR2: SGHTA, FQGTGA. DNA of the CDR3: TGTGCCAGCAGCTTGAATCCCTTTTTTTCTAGCGGGGGGCCTGGTACGCAGTATTTT. Its translation: CASSLNPFFSSGGPGTQYF. The whole variable domain, remainder taken from reference TRBV7-3 and TRBJ2-3, is GAGVSQTPSNKVTEKGKYVELRCDPISGHTALYWYRQSLGQGPEFLIYFQGTGAADDSGLPNDRFFAVRPEGSVSTLKIQRTERGDSAVYLCASSLNPFFSSGGPGTQYFGPGTRLTVL.

The chain uses TRBV6-5 and TRBJ2-4; D gene unclear. This CDR3 contains 13 residues. V was pared by 8 bases and J by 8 bases, with 16 bases between. Germline CDR1 and CDR2: MNHEY and SVGAGI. CDR3 loop: CASGRYLEDIQYF. The DNA for the CDR3 is TGTGCCAGCGGCCGGTACCTTGAGGACATTCAGTACTTC.

V usage is TRBV7-9 and J usage is TRBJ2-1, with 7 positions matching TRBD2. The ends lost 5 bases at V and 7 bases at J; junction bases unmatched: 11. The germline V gene has CDR1 SEHNR and CDR2 FQNEAQ (reference sequence). This CDR3 comprises 15 residues. In DNA form, the CDR3 reads TGTGCCAGCAGCAGGGACTATGCCCTGGAGAATGAGCAGTTCTTC. It is translated as CASSRDYALENEQFF.

V is TRBV9 and J is TRBJ2-7; TRBD2 might be the D (6 bases). The CDR3 loop spans 15 amino acids. The V end lost 4 bases, the J end lost 0 bases, and 14 bases lay between the germline ends. Germline V lookup: CDR1 SGDLS, CDR2 YYNGEE. CDR3 region: CASSPPGLSSYEQYF. CDR3 DNA: TGTGCCAGCAGCCCTCCGGGACTCAGCTCCTACGAGCAGTACTTC.

This clone was observed a few times. The V gene is TRBV11-3, the J gene TRBJ2-1, with a weak D call TRBD2 (6 bases). This CDR3 is built from 15 residues. Trimming shortened V by 5 bases and J by 7 bases, and 18 bases separated the two germline ends. Germline CDR1 SGHNT, CDR2 YENEEA. CDR3 DNA sequence: TGTGCCAGCAGCAGAGGGACTGGCGAGGGTAATGAGCAGTTCTTC. Translation gives CASSRGTGEGNEQFF.

This clone turned up a few times. This chain connects TRBV19 to TRBJ2-1; TRBD2 might be the D (6 bases). CDR1 is LNHDA, CDR2 SQIVND, per germline (reference sequence). The CDR3 is 13 residues long. The V and J ends lost 0 bases and 13 bases respectively, with 13 bases between them. CDR3 in DNA: TGTGCCAGTAGTATAGAGGGGGGAATTGACCAGTTCTTC. This sequence encodes CASSIEGGIDQFF.